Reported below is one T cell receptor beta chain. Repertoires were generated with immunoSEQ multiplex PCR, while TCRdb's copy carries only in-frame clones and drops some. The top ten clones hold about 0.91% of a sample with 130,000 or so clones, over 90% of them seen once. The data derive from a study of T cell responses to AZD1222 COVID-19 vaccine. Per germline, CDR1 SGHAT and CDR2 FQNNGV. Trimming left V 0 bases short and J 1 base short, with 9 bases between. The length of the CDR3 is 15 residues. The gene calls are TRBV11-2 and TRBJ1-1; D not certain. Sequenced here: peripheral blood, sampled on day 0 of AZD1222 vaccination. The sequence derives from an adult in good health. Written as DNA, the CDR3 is TGTGCCAGCAGCTTAGATCGGTGGCAGAACACTGAAGCTTTCTTT. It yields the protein CASSLDRWQNTEAFF.